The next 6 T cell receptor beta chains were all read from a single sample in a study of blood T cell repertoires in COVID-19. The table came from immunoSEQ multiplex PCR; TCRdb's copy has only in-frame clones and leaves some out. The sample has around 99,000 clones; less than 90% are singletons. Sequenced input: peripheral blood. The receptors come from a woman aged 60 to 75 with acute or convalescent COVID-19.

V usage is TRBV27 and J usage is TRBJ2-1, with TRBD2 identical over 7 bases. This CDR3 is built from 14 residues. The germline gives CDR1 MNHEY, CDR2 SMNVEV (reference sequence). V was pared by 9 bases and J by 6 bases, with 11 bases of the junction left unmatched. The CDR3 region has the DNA TGTGCCAGTAGCCCCGGGACTAAGTTCAATGAGCAGTTCTTC. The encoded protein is CASSPGTKFNEQFF.

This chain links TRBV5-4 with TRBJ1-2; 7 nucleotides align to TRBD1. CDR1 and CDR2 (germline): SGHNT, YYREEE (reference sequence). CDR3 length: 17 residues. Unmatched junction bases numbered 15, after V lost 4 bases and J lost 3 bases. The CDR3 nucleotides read TGTGCCAGCAGCGACGAAGCCCAAGGGACAGCCGACTATGGCTACACCTTC. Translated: CASSDEAQGTADYGYTF. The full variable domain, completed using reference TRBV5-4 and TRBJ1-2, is ETGVTQSPTHLIKTRGQQVTLRCSSQSGHNTVSWYQQALGQGPQFIFQYYREEENGRGNFPPRFSGLQFPNYSSELNVNALELDDSALYLCASSDEAQGTADYGYTFGSGTRLTVV.

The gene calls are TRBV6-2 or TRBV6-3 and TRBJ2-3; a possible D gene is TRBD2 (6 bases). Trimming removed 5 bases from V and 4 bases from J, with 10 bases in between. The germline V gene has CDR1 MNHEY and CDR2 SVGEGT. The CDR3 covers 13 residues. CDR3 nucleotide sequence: TGTGCCAGCAGTCGCACGGGGGCAGATACGCAGTATTTT. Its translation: CASSRTGADTQYF.

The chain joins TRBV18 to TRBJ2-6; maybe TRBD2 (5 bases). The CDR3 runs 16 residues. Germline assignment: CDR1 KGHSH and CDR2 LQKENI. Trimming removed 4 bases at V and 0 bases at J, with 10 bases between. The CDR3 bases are TGTGCCAGCTCACAACGGGGAAGCTCTGGGGCCAACGTCCTGACTTTC. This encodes CASSQRGSSGANVLTF.

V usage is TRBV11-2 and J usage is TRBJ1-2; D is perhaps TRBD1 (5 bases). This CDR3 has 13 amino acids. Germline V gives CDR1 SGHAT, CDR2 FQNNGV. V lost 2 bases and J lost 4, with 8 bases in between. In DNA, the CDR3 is TGTGCCAGCAGCTTACCAGGGTCCTATGGCTACACCTTC. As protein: CASSLPGSYGYTF.

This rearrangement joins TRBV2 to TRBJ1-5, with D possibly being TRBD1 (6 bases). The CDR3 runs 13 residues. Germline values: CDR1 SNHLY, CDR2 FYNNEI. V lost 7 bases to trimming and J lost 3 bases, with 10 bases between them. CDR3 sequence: CASTRDNNQPQHF. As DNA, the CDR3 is TGTGCCAGCACCCGGGACAACAATCAGCCCCAGCATTTT.